Sequencing of this T cell receptor (beta chain) was carried out in a study of blood T cell repertoires in COVID-19. In the authors' methods: Quantification of nucleated cells was approximated via reference gene primer amplification. Measured with immunoSEQ multiplex PCR; TCRdb has only the in-frame clones, and not every one. V, J and clone size reflect that table, while D and trimming were determined from the DNA. The table lists about 310,000 clones, 80% to 90% of them singletons. All recovered Cohort 3 donors got two negative PCRs, got clearance, or saw symptom resolution. Trimming took 3 bases from V and 1 from J; bases not matched to a gene: 2. The CDR3 loop spans 15 amino acids. Per germline, CDR1 LNHDA and CDR2 SQIVND (reference sequence).

The chain uses TRBV19 and TRBJ2-5; 10 bases align to TRBD2. The sequencing input was PBMCs or T cells enriched from blood (not recorded which). This clonotype was sampled from a woman between 18 and 29 years old who had recovered from COVID-19. The CDR3 DNA sequence: TGTGCCAGTAGTATCAGCGGGGGGGCCCAAGAGACCCAGTACTTC. As protein: CASSISGGAQETQYF.